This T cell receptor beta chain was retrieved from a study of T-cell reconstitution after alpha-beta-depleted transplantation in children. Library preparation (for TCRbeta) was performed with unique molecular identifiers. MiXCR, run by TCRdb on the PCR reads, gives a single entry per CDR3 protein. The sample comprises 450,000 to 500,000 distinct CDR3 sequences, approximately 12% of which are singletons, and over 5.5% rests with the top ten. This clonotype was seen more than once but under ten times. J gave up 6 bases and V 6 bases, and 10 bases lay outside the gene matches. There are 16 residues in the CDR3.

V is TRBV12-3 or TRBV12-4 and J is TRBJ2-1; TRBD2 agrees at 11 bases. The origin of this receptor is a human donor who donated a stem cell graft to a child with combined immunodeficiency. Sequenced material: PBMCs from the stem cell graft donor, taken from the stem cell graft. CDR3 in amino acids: CASRRSGGAYGNEQFF. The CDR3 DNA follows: TGTGCCAGCAGACGTAGCGGGGGGGCTTATGGCAATGAGCAGTTCTTC.